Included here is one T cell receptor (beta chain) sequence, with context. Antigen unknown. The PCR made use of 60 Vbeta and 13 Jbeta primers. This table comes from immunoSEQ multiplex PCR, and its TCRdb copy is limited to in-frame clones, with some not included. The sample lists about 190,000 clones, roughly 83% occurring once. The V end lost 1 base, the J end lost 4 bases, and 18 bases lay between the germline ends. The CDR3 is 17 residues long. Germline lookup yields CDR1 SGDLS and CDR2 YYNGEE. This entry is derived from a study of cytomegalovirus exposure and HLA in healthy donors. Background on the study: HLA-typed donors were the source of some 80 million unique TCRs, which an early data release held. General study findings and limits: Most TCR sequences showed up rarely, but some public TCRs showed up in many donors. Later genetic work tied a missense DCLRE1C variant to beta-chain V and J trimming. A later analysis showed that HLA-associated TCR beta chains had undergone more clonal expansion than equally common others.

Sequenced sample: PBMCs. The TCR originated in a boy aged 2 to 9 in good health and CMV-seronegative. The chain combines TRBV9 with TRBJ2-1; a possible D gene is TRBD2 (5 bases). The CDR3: CASSVTVTSGYYNEQFF. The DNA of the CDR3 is TGTGCCAGCAGCGTAACTGTTACGAGCGGTTATTACAATGAGCAGTTCTTC.